Below, 22 T cell receptor beta chains from the same sample are listed, as sequenced in a study of CD8+CD57+ T cells in acquired aplastic anemia. Previously, flow cytometry had revealed CD8+CD57+ cell expansion in the patients chosen for sequencing. Profiling of TCR beta VDJ combinations and CDR3 sequences used genomic DNA as template. One entry per CDR3 protein, called by TCRdb with MiXCR from the reads. The sample consists of 180,000 or so distinct CDR3 sequences, over 40% of them appearing once. Sequencing used sorted CD4+, CD8+, or CD8+CD57+ T cells (not recorded which) from PBMCs. The receptors were gathered from a human donor with aplastic anemia.

The chain employs TRBV24-1 and TRBJ2-3; 8 nucleotides align to TRBD1. This CDR3 region has 16 residues. V was clipped by 3 bases and J by 3 bases; unmatched bases: 7. Germline CDR1 and CDR2: KGHDR and SFDVKD. The CDR3: CATSDPGTGATDTQYF. CDR3 DNA sequence: TGTGCCACCAGTGATCCCGGGACAGGCGCTACAGATACGCAGTATTTT.

This chain uses TRBV5-4 with TRBJ2-3; D is undetermined. Trimming removed 4 bases at V and 3 bases at J, with 9 bases between. This CDR3 has 13 residues. Germline V gene lookup returns CDR1 SGHNT and CDR2 YYREEE (reference sequence). This CDR3 reads CASSPVGTDTQYF. The CDR3 bases are TGTGCCAGCAGCCCCGTGGGGACAGATACGCAGTATTTT.

This clonotype occurred many times. The V gene is TRBV6-4, the J gene TRBJ2-3; 10 bases align to TRBD2. CDR3 length: 13 amino acids. Germline CDR1 is MRHNA and CDR2 is SNTAGT. V lost 8 bases and J lost 7; bases outside the gene matches: 6. CDR3 in DNA: TGTGCCAGCGCCACACTAGCGGGGTATACGCAGTATTTT. Translating it yields CASATLAGYTQYF.

The chain links TRBV15 to TRBJ2-7; D remains unclear. The CDR3 runs 12 residues. The V gene lost 1 base and the J gene lost 6 bases, with 7 bases spanning the gap. The V gene's germline CDR1 is LNHNV and CDR2 YYDKDF (reference sequence). The CDR3 loop is CATSRVGSEQYF. CDR3 nucleotide sequence: TGTGCCACCAGCAGAGTAGGCAGCGAGCAGTACTTC.

This clonotype was recorded many times. V gene TRBV29-1 combines with J gene TRBJ1-1; 9 bases align to TRBD1. J was trimmed by 1 base and V by 7 bases; bases with no gene match: 1. This CDR3 has 12 residues. CDR1 is SQVTM, CDR2 ANQGSEA, per germline. The CDR3 loop is CSGGQGNTEAFF. For the CDR3, the DNA is TGCAGCGGGGGACAGGGGAACACTGAAGCTTTCTTT.

V is TRBV11-1 and J is TRBJ2-1, with no clear D. Trimming removed 2 bases from V and 3 bases from J, with 11 bases in between. This CDR3 region has 15 residues. From germline, CDR1 is SGHAT and CDR2 FQDESV (reference sequence). The CDR3 coding sequence is TGTGCCAGCAGCTTATCTTGGGGTCGCTACAATGAGCAGTTCTTC. Amino acid sequence: CASSLSWGRYNEQFF.

This clonotype was found many times. This chain joins TRBV12-3 or TRBV12-4 and TRBJ2-7; tentatively, D is TRBD1 or TRBD2 (5 bases each). Trimming pared 2 bases from V and 3 bases from J, leaving 8 bases between. The CDR3 consists of 13 residues. The CDR3 here is CASSLRGGYEQYF. CDR3 coding DNA: TGTGCCAGCAGTTTACGGGGCGGCTACGAGCAGTACTTC.

This clonotype showed up just a few times. The chain employs TRBV18 and TRBJ2-1; D is ambiguous. Germline CDR1 KGHSH, CDR2 LQKENI. The CDR3 runs to 14 residues. The V end was cut by 0 bases, the J end by 8 bases, with 11 bases between. The CDR3 DNA reads as TGTGCCAGCTCACCACCTGCGGTGCCTCATGAGCAGTTCTTC. Its translation: CASSPPAVPHEQFF.

Comments on this clonotype: The conserved final phenylalanine or tryptophan is absent from the CDR3, which likely points to a read error. The rearrangement joins TRBV19 to TRBJ1-1; no reliable D call. The CDR3 has 15 amino acids. Trimming left V 0 bases short and J 1 base short, with 9 bases between. CDR1 and CDR2 (germline): LNHDA, SQIVND (reference sequence). CDR3 loop: CASSIDPITNTEAFL. DNA for the CDR3: TGTGCCAGTAGTATAGATCCAATCACGAACACTGAAGCTTTCCTT.

The V and J genes are TRBV20-1 and TRBJ1-1; 8 positions match TRBD1. Trimming at V came to 4 bases and at J to 1 base, leaving 5 bases not matched to a gene. CDR3 size: 14 residues. Germline CDR1 DFQATT, CDR2 SNEGSKA (reference sequence). The chain's CDR3 is CSATRTGPNTEAFF. For the CDR3, the DNA is TGCAGTGCTACCCGGACAGGGCCGAACACTGAAGCTTTCTTT.

The rearrangement links TRBV10-3 to TRBJ2-7; tentatively, D is TRBD2 (6 bases). Germline CDR1 is ENHRY and CDR2 is SYGVKD. This CDR3 spans 13 amino acids. Trimming stripped 8 bases from V and 2 bases from J, with 13 bases between. The CDR3 DNA reads as TGTGCCATCTTAGCGGAGCCTACCTACGAGCAGTACTTC. Its translation: CAILAEPTYEQYF.

For this clonotype: Just one base apart from a much larger clone, this may be a read error. J is TRBJ1-5 and V is TRBV7-8; D possibly corresponds to TRBD1 (6 bases). The CDR3 is made up of 14 amino acids. Germline loops: CDR1 SGHVS, CDR2 FQNEAQ. The CDR3 sequence is CTSSLASGAQPQHF. The CDR3 nucleotides are TGTACCAGCAGCTTAGCATCGGGGGCCCAGCCCCAGCATTTT.

V and J are TRBV20-1 and TRBJ2-3; unclear D gene. Trimming cost V 4 bases and J 2 bases, with 10 bases left between them. Germline CDR1 DFQATT, CDR2 SNEGSKA (reference sequence). CDR3 length equals 13 residues. CDR3 region: CSAKVPHTDTQYF. In DNA form, the CDR3 reads TGCAGTGCTAAGGTTCCCCACACAGATACGCAGTATTTT.

This clonotype was counted at least ten times. J is TRBJ2-3 and V is TRBV20-1, with TRBD2 matching 11 bases. The CDR3 loop spans 15 amino acids. CDR1 is DFQATT and CDR2 is SNEGSKA in the germline V gene (reference sequence). After removal of 0 bases from V and 6 bases from J, the junction contained 5 bases not matched to a gene. CDR3 nucleotides: TGCAGTGCTAGAGATCTGGCTAGCGGGAGGGATACGCAGTATTTT. Residues: CSARDLASGRDTQYF.

The chain combines TRBV7-2 with TRBJ2-7; 15 bases agree with TRBD2. CDR1 SGHTA and CDR2 FQGNSA come from the germline V gene. J gave up 6 bases and V 5 bases, and 5 bases lay outside the gene matches. The CDR3 consists of 15 residues. DNA for the CDR3: TGTGCCAGCAGCCTGGGACTAGCGGGAGGCGGCGAGCAGTACTTC. Encoded protein: CASSLGLAGGGEQYF.

This clonotype was seen ten or more times. The CDR3 DNA reads TGTGCCAGCAGCTTGGACGGGACCTTTAATTCACCCCTCCACTTT. Translating it yields CASSLDGTFNSPLHF. The rearrangement links TRBV5-8 to TRBJ1-6, with a weak D call TRBD1 (5 bases). This CDR3 spans 15 amino acids. V dropped 0 bases and J dropped 6 bases, with 10 bases sitting between them. CDR1 and CDR2 (germline): SGHTS, YDEGEE.

The chain joins TRBV4-2 to TRBJ2-1; 12 nucleotides match TRBD2. Germline CDR1 and CDR2: LGHNA and YNFKEQ. The V gene end was trimmed by 4 bases and the J gene end by 6 bases; junction bases not matched to a gene: 19. The CDR3 runs to 20 residues. CDR3 nucleotides: TGTGCCAGCAGCCCCCACCCCCCGGGACTAGCGGGTCCATCGGGCAATGAGCAGTTCTTC. This sequence encodes CASSPHPPGLAGPSGNEQFF.

The chain uses TRBV5-1 and TRBJ2-7, with no clear D. V was trimmed by 0 bases and J by 2 bases, leaving 9 bases between them. The germline CDR1 and CDR2 sequences are SGHRS and YFSETQ. CDR3 length equals 14 residues. CDR3 DNA: TGCGCCAGCAGCTTGGTCGGGTTTCCCTACGAGCAGTACTTC. This translates into CASSLVGFPYEQYF.

This clonotype has a count of ten or more. This sequence joins TRBV18 and TRBJ1-6; TRBD1 is a possible D gene (5 bases). CDR3 size: 16 residues. Germline CDR1 KGHSH, CDR2 LQKENI. Trimming removed 2 bases from V and 7 bases from J, with 15 bases in between. The CDR3 region is CASSPTTAGYNSPLHF. In DNA form, the CDR3 reads TGTGCCAGCTCACCAACGACAGCCGGCTACAATTCACCCCTCCACTTT. Together with reference TRBV18 and TRBJ1-6, the CDR3 gives the full variable domain: NAGVMQNPRHLVRRRGQEARLRCSPMKGHSHVYWYRQLPEEGLKFMVYLQKENIIDESGMPKERFSAEFPKEGPSILRIQQVVRGDSAAYFCASSPTTAGYNSPLHFGNGTRLTVT.

The count of this clonotype is one. The chain recombines TRBV20-1 with TRBJ1-5; 8 positions agree with TRBD1. Germline CDR1 is DFQATT and CDR2 is SNEGSKA (reference sequence). The CDR3 is made up of 15 amino acids. J was trimmed by 6 bases and V by 3 bases; bases with no gene match: 10. The CDR3: CSASRQGREVQPQHF. CDR3 nucleotide sequence: TGCAGTGCTAGTAGACAGGGGAGGGAAGTTCAGCCCCAGCATTTT.

This clonotype was counted many times. The chain combines TRBV20-1 with TRBJ2-7; 10 bases are a match to TRBD2. The CDR3 totals 15 residues. V shed 0 bases, J shed 7 bases, and the junction held 9 bases outside the gene matches. Germline lookup yields CDR1 DFQATT and CDR2 SNEGSKA (reference sequence). The CDR3 nucleotides are TGCAGTGCTAGAGATCACGCTAGCGGGAGCGGTGAGCAGTACTTC. Its protein product is CSARDHASGSGEQYF.

The chain is built from TRBV4-1 and TRBJ2-3; D is uncertain. Trimming cost V 2 bases and J 4 bases, with 22 bases left between them. The CDR3 length is 18 residues. Looked up from germline, CDR1 is MGHRA and CDR2 is YSYEKL. The chain's CDR3 is CASSQILLKVTPADTQYF. The CDR3 nucleotides are TGCGCCAGCAGCCAAATCCTGCTTAAGGTAACACCGGCAGATACGCAGTATTTT.